This TCR beta chain comes out of a study of blood T cell repertoires in COVID-19. Across the study: Samples of COVID-19 (acute and convalescent) were obtained from the United States, Italy and Spain. In each case, the material was cDNA or gDNA derived from T cells, B-cell-depleted T cells, or PBMCs.

Trimming removed 9 bases from V and 5 bases from J, with 14 bases in between. The CDR3 totals 13 residues. From germline, CDR1 is LNHDA and CDR2 SQIVND (reference sequence). Data came from immunoSEQ multiplex PCR; TCRdb stores just in-frame clones and leaves some out. The sample contains 110,000 to 150,000 clones, around nine tenths of which appear only once. The V call is TRBV19, the J call TRBJ1-5; D ambiguous. The material sequenced was peripheral blood. This TCR was recovered from a woman aged 55-69 years with acute or convalescent COVID-19. CDR3 nucleotide sequence: TGTGCCAGCGCCGGAGGGAGGGATCAGCCCCAGCATTTT. Encoded protein: CASAGGRDQPQHF.